The 32 T cell receptor beta chains below all came from one sample that was sequenced in a study of blood T cell repertoires in COVID-19. Repertoires were generated with immunoSEQ multiplex PCR, while TCRdb's copy carries only in-frame clones and drops some. The repertoire holds 150,000 or so clones, with around 92% as singletons. The sequenced sample consisted of peripheral blood. The receptor source for this set is a young man with COVID-19, enrolled during active disease.

This chain links TRBV6-5 with TRBJ1-2, with 8 bases fitting TRBD1. Germline lookup yields CDR1 MNHEY and CDR2 SVGAGI. The CDR3 runs to 13 residues. The junction had 4 bases not matched to a gene; V was cut back by 6 bases and J by 4 bases. The CDR3: CASSGQGSYGYTF. Here the CDR3 DNA reads TGTGCCAGCAGCGGACAGGGAAGCTATGGCTACACCTTC.

This chain joins TRBV28 and TRBJ1-1, with TRBD1 matching over 7 bases. V lost 7 bases, J lost 4 bases, and 6 bases stayed unmatched. From germline, CDR1 is MDHEN and CDR2 SYDVKM. This CDR3 contains 13 residues. The CDR3 sequence: CASNDRVGTEAFF. CDR3 bases: TGTGCCAGCAATGACAGGGTCGGCACTGAAGCTTTCTTT. The full variable domain, rest sourced from reference TRBV28 and TRBJ1-1, is DVKVTQSSRYLVKRTGEKVFLECVQDMDHENMFWYRQDPGLGLRLIYFSYDVKMKEKGDIPEGYSVSREKKERFSLILESASTNQTSMYLCASNDRVGTEAFFGQGTRLTVV.

V and J are TRBV29-1 and TRBJ2-7, with 9 bases identical to TRBD1. The germline V gene has CDR1 SQVTM and CDR2 ANQGSEA. This CDR3 has 16 amino acids. The trim removed 0 bases at V and 6 bases at J, leaving 12 bases unmatched. This CDR3 reads CSVEDGARTGVFEQYF. For the CDR3, the DNA is TGCAGCGTTGAAGATGGGGCGCGGACAGGGGTTTTCGAGCAGTACTTC.

This clone was counted once. The chain is built from TRBV6-5 and TRBJ2-7; 7 nucleotides agree with TRBD1. V gave up 2 bases and J gave up 0 bases; unmatched junction bases: 4. Germline assignment: CDR1 MNHEY and CDR2 SVGAGI. This CDR3 is 15 amino acids long. CDR3 in amino acids: CASSYGTVNSYEQYF. The CDR3 DNA is TGTGCCAGCAGTTACGGGACAGTCAACTCCTACGAGCAGTACTTC.

In this sample, this clone turned up once. The chain uses TRBV5-5 and TRBJ1-2; D uncertain. V was cut by 3 bases and J by 0 bases, with 6 bases left in between. The CDR3 is made up of 13 amino acids. Germline V gene data show CDR1 as SGHKS and CDR2 as YYEKEE (reference sequence). CDR3 amino acids: CASSYTANYGYTF. DNA of the CDR3: TGTGCCAGCAGCTATACAGCTAACTATGGCTACACCTTC.

The sample holds many counts of this clone. This chain joins TRBV2 and TRBJ2-7, with 8 bases lining up with TRBD2. This CDR3 contains 16 residues. Germline loops: CDR1 SNHLY, CDR2 FYNNEI. The V gene end was trimmed by 7 bases and the J gene end by 7 bases; junction bases not matched to a gene: 18. CDR3 DNA sequence: TGTGCCAGCACCGATGGCTGGATGACTAGCGCGGGGGAGCAGTACTTC. It translates to CASTDGWMTSAGEQYF.

The chain joins TRBV27 to TRBJ1-5; the match to TRBD1 covers 8 bases. Germline V gene lookup returns CDR1 MNHEY and CDR2 SMNVEV (reference sequence). There are 14 residues in the CDR3. With V trimmed by 6 bases and J by 5 bases, 6 bases remained unmatched. DNA of the CDR3: TGTGCCAGCAGCGACAGGGGATGGGATCAGCCCCAGCATTTT. Translating gives CASSDRGWDQPQHF.

The rearrangement joins TRBV7-2 to TRBJ1-1; 8 nucleotides agree with TRBD1. CDR3 length: 15 amino acids. Per germline, CDR1 SGHTA and CDR2 FQGNSA. V lost 4 bases and J lost 6; bases outside the gene matches: 10. In DNA, the CDR3 is TGTGCCAGCAGCTCAAGACAGGGGATCGGCTCTGAAGCTTTCTTT. It encodes CASSSRQGIGSEAFF. Variable domain in full (rest from reference TRBV7-2 and TRBJ1-1): GAGVSQSPSNKVTEKGKDVELRCDPISGHTALYWYRQSLGQGLEFLIYFQGNSAPDKSGLPSDRFSAERTGGSVSTLTIQRTQQEDSAVYLCASSSRQGIGSEAFFGQGTRLTVV.

This chain joins TRBV4-3 and TRBJ2-1, with 8 nucleotides matching TRBD2. The germline gives CDR1 LGHNA, CDR2 YSLEER. Trimming cost V 4 bases and J 6 bases; bases outside gene matches: 5. CDR3 size: 14 residues. The CDR3: CASSPGLAANEQFF. CDR3 DNA: TGCGCCAGCAGCCCCGGACTAGCCGCCAATGAGCAGTTCTTC.

The chain uses TRBV7-9 and TRBJ1-4, with D possibly being TRBD1 (5 bases). The germline CDR1 and CDR2 sequences are SEHNR and FQNEAQ (reference sequence). V lost 5 bases, J lost 0 bases, and 16 bases lay in between. This CDR3 has 17 amino acids. In DNA, the CDR3 is TGTGCCAGCAGCCGGCGAATCGGGACTTCAACTAATGAAAAACTGTTTTTT. Translation: CASSRRIGTSTNEKLFF.

The CDR3 bases are TGTGCCAGCAGCTTAGGGCGGCCGGGTCCTTCTACGCAGCAGTACTTC. Its translation is CASSLGRPGPSTQQYF. V gene TRBV13 combines with J gene TRBJ2-7, with D hard to call. Germline CDR1 PRHDT, CDR2 FYEKMQ (reference sequence). The CDR3 extends over 16 amino acids. Deletions cut 0 bases from V and 8 bases from J, with 20 bases between.

V usage is TRBV29-1 and J usage is TRBJ1-1; D remains ambiguous. CDR3 length: 14 amino acids. Germline V lookup: CDR1 SQVTM, CDR2 ANQGSEA. Between the trimmed V and J ends, which lost 4 bases and 0 bases, there was a span of 12 bases. The CDR3 nucleotides read TGCAGCGTTGTGTCCGGTGACATGAACACTGAAGCTTTCTTT. Translation: CSVVSGDMNTEAFF.

V and J are TRBV14 and TRBJ1-4; D uncertain. The CDR3 is 15 amino acids. Germline lookup yields CDR1 SGHDN and CDR2 FVKESK. Trimming removed 4 bases from V and 2 bases from J, with 11 bases in between. This chain's CDR3 is CASSRLQSTNEKLFF. CDR3 nucleotide sequence: TGTGCCAGCAGCCGGTTACAGTCCACTAATGAAAAACTGTTTTTT.

V gene TRBV7-8 combines with J gene TRBJ2-1, with 12 bases that match TRBD2. V was clipped by 5 bases and J by 6 bases; unmatched bases: 11. Germline V CDR1 and CDR2: SGHVS, FQNEAQ. This CDR3 comprises 17 residues. The CDR3 DNA reads TGTGCCAGCAGCCCCCGGGCCGGGACTAGCGGGTCCAATGAGCAGTTCTTC. Its translation is CASSPRAGTSGSNEQFF.

The V call is TRBV6-6, the J call TRBJ1-1; no firm D call. Germline values: CDR1 MNHNY, CDR2 SVGAGI (reference sequence). This CDR3 region has 13 residues. V shed 2 bases and J shed 2 bases, with 6 bases lying between them. This chain's CDR3 is CASSYELNTEAFF. The DNA of the CDR3 is TGTGCCAGCAGTTACGAACTAAACACTGAAGCTTTCTTT.

The CDR3 loop reads CASSYGSPYEQYF. The CDR3 bases are TGTGCCAGCAGTTACGGGAGTCCCTACGAGCAGTACTTC. This chain connects TRBV12-3 or TRBV12-4 to TRBJ2-7, with D perhaps TRBD2 (6 bases). The CDR3 sequence is 13 residues long. V lost 4 bases, J lost 2 bases, and 9 bases lay in between.

The gene calls are TRBV5-8 and TRBJ2-5, with D maybe TRBD1 (6 bases). This CDR3 comprises 15 residues. V lost 0 bases, J lost 3 bases, and 12 bases lay in between. In germline, CDR1 is SGHTS, CDR2 YDEGEE. DNA of the CDR3: TGTGCCAGCAGCTTGGGGACAGCGACTGAAGAGACCCAGTACTTC. It is translated as CASSLGTATEETQYF.

The CDR3 coding sequence is TGCGCCAGCAGCTTAGCAGGGTTATCTGAAGCTTTCTTT. Its translation is CASSLAGLSEAFF. V and J are TRBV5-1 and TRBJ1-1; tentatively, D is TRBD1 (5 bases). V lost 2 bases and J lost 6, with 11 bases in between. The length of the CDR3 is 13 residues. Germline loops: CDR1 SGHRS, CDR2 YFSETQ. The full variable domain, in which reference TRBV5-1 and TRBJ1-1 provide the parts outside the CDR3, is KAGVTQTPRYLIKTRGQQVTLSCSPISGHRSVSWYQQTPGQGLQFLFEYFSETQRNKGNFPGRFSGRQFSNSRSEMNVSTLELGDSALYLCASSLAGLSEAFFGQGTRLTVV.

The V and J genes are TRBV19 and TRBJ2-7, with 9 bases identical to TRBD1. Germline V lookup: CDR1 LNHDA, CDR2 SQIVND (reference sequence). The CDR3 contains 14 residues. The ends lost 3 bases at V and 1 base at J; junction bases unmatched: 1. Here the CDR3 DNA reads TGTGCCAGTAGTATGACAGGGGGGTCCTACGAGCAGTACTTC. Protein product: CASSMTGGSYEQYF. Full variable domain (outside the CDR3, taken from reference TRBV19 and TRBJ2-7): DGGITQSPKYLFRKEGQNVTLSCEQNLNHDAMYWYRQDPGQGLRLIYYSQIVNDFQKGDIAEGYSVSREKKESFPLTVTSAQKNPTAFYLCASSMTGGSYEQYFGPGTRLTVT.

The V call is TRBV2, the J call TRBJ2-7, with a weak D call TRBD1 (5 bases). Trimming removed 4 bases at V and 0 bases at J, with 13 bases between. This CDR3 is 15 amino acids long. The germline gives CDR1 SNHLY, CDR2 FYNNEI. The CDR3 loop reads CASSGLGAYSYEQYF. CDR3 sequence (DNA): TGTGCCAGCAGTGGTTTAGGGGCGTACTCCTACGAGCAGTACTTC.

This clone was seen only once. The J gene is TRBJ1-2, the V gene TRBV19; D possibly corresponds to TRBD1 (5 bases). Germline loops: CDR1 LNHDA, CDR2 SQIVND (reference sequence). This CDR3 is 12 amino acids long. Trimming removed 5 bases at V and 6 bases at J, with 10 bases between. The CDR3 loop reads CASSGDWDGYTF. The DNA for the CDR3 is TGTGCCAGTAGTGGGGACTGGGATGGCTACACCTTC.

The chain recombines TRBV11-2 with TRBJ1-2; D unresolved. Trimming left V 2 bases short and J 8 bases short, with 6 bases between. The CDR3 totals 11 residues. Per the germline V gene, CDR1 is SGHAT and CDR2 is FQNNGV. The CDR3 here is CASSLNGGYTF. CDR3 coding DNA: TGTGCCAGCAGCTTAAACGGGGGCTACACCTTC.

The chain combines TRBV7-6 with TRBJ2-5; 8 bases are shared with TRBD1. V shed 1 base, J shed 0 bases, and the junction held 7 bases outside the gene matches. The germline V gene encodes CDR1 SGHVS and CDR2 FNYEAQ. There are 17 residues in the CDR3. In DNA, the CDR3 is TGTGCCAGCAGCTTAGGACCCCGGACAGGGAACCAAGAGACCCAGTACTTC. Its protein product is CASSLGPRTGNQETQYF.

CDR3 in amino acids: CASSLTPGLAFPGELFF. CDR3 bases: TGTGCCAGCAGTCTAACCCCTGGACTAGCCTTCCCCGGGGAGCTGTTTTTT. This chain joins TRBV27 and TRBJ2-2, with 8 bases lining up with TRBD2. The CDR3 sequence is 17 residues long. V shed 5 bases, J shed 6 bases, and the junction held 14 bases outside the gene matches. Per the germline V gene, CDR1 is MNHEY and CDR2 is SMNVEV (reference sequence).

The chain has TRBV28 and TRBJ1-2, with 10 bases that match TRBD1. Looked up from germline, CDR1 is MDHEN and CDR2 is SYDVKM. CDR3 size: 13 residues. V lost 6 bases to trimming and J lost 10 bases; unmatched junction nucleotides: 8. The CDR3 is CASRLPGTGDYTF. The CDR3 coding sequence is TGTGCCAGCAGGCTTCCCGGGACAGGGGACTACACCTTC.

The rearrangement joins TRBV10-3 to TRBJ1-2; TRBD1 agrees at 7 bases. This CDR3 is 14 amino acids long. In germline, CDR1 is ENHRY, CDR2 SYGVKD. Trimming at V came to 6 bases and at J to 1 base, leaving 5 bases not matched to a gene. In DNA form, the CDR3 reads TGTGCCATCAGCCCGACAGGGCTTAACTATGGCTACACCTTC. Translating it yields CAISPTGLNYGYTF.

This clone was counted a single time. The chain links TRBV15 to TRBJ2-1; 9 nucleotides line up with TRBD1. The ends lost 2 bases at V and 8 bases at J; junction bases unmatched: 4. Germline CDR1 is LNHNV and CDR2 is YYDKDF (reference sequence). The CDR3 is 14 amino acids. Written as DNA, the CDR3 is TGTGCCACCAGCAGACCCTACAGGGGGCATGAGCAGTTCTTC. As protein: CATSRPYRGHEQFF.

The genes are TRBV30 and TRBJ2-1, with D possibly matching TRBD2 (6 bases). The CDR3 loop spans 15 amino acids. The V end was cut by 4 bases, the J end by 3 bases, with 16 bases between. Germline CDR1 reads GTSNPN; CDR2 reads SVGIG (reference sequence). CDR3: CAWISSSDYYNEQFF. The CDR3 coding sequence is TGTGCCTGGATAAGCTCTAGCGATTACTACAATGAGCAGTTCTTC.

V and J are TRBV4-2 and TRBJ2-7, with D possibly being TRBD1 (5 bases). The V and J ends lost 1 base and 3 bases respectively, with 10 bases between them. This CDR3 comprises 14 residues. Germline CDR1 is LGHNA and CDR2 is YNFKEQ. The CDR3 is CASSQVAGYYEQYF. Here the CDR3 DNA reads TGTGCCAGCAGCCAAGTTGCAGGGTACTACGAGCAGTACTTC.

The chain recombines TRBV15 with TRBJ2-1, with D uncertain. V was cut by 1 base and J by 2 bases, with 6 bases left in between. The germline V gene encodes CDR1 LNHNV and CDR2 YYDKDF (reference sequence). This CDR3 contains 14 residues. CDR3 sequence reads: CATSRGRTYNEQFF. Here the CDR3 DNA reads TGTGCCACCAGCAGAGGGCGGACCTACAATGAGCAGTTCTTC.

This clone showed up just once. This rearrangement joins TRBV5-6 to TRBJ1-4; D is ambiguous. V gave up 4 bases and J gave up 5 bases, with 12 bases separating them. This CDR3 contains 14 residues. Germline V gene data show CDR1 as SGHDT and CDR2 as YYEEEE. Here the CDR3 reads CASSIAYRNEKLFF. The DNA for the CDR3 is TGTGCCAGCAGCATTGCCTACCGGAATGAAAAACTGTTTTTT.

This chain links TRBV18 with TRBJ1-5; D perhaps matches TRBD1 (5 bases). The CDR3 is 16 amino acids. The V gene lost 3 bases and the J gene lost 5 bases, with 17 bases spanning the gap. Germline V lookup: CDR1 KGHSH, CDR2 LQKENI. Written as DNA, the CDR3 is TGTGCCAGCTCACCTTCGAGCGGGGGGGGAGATCAGCCCCAGCATTTT. Protein product: CASSPSSGGGDQPQHF.